The 5 T cell receptor beta chains below were found in one sample sequenced in a study of blood T cell repertoires in COVID-19. Measured with immunoSEQ multiplex PCR; TCRdb has only the in-frame clones, and not every one. The sample shows around 170,000 clones, about 85% of them seen only once. Sequenced sample: peripheral blood. These receptor sequences come from an older man who had recovered from COVID-19.

The chain recombines TRBV7-2 with TRBJ2-7; TRBD1 is a possible D gene (6 bases). The V end lost 4 bases, the J end lost 1 base, and 8 bases lay between the germline ends. This CDR3 is built from 13 residues. Germline V gene data show CDR1 as SGHTA and CDR2 as FQGNSA. The DNA of the CDR3 is TGTGCCAGCAGCTGGACAGTATCCTACGAGCAGTACTTC. This encodes CASSWTVSYEQYF.

The chain employs TRBV7-2 and TRBJ2-2; TRBD1 is a possible D gene (6 bases). This CDR3 comprises 16 residues. Germline-derived CDR1 and CDR2 are SGHTA and FQGNSA. V lost 1 base, J lost 0 bases, and 9 bases lay in between. In DNA form, the CDR3 reads TGTGCCAGCAGCTTAGTGACAGGAACGAACACCGGGGAGCTGTTTTTT. Encoded protein: CASSLVTGTNTGELFF.

Notes on this clone: Without the conserved terminal phenylalanine or tryptophan, this CDR3 likely stems from a read error. The limits of the CDR3 on the DNA are not certain, so only TCRdb's listed CDR3 is given. The chain recombines TRBV6-1 with TRBJ1-4; whether TRBD1, the table's D call, matches the DNA was not checked. CDR1 and CDR2 from the germline V gene are MNHNS and SASEGT. The CDR3 contains 13 residues when both ends are counted. This chain's CDR3 is CASSENQPGQGFL.

The chain employs TRBV4-1 and TRBJ1-5; 8 bases align to TRBD1. The CDR3 spans 14 residues. Losses at the gene ends were 1 base for V and 4 bases for J; bases not matched to a gene: 0. Germline values: CDR1 MGHRA, CDR2 YSYEKL. CDR3: CASSQGQGNQPQHF. For the CDR3, the DNA is TGCGCCAGCAGCCAAGGACAGGGGAATCAGCCCCAGCATTTT.

This chain connects TRBV7-2 to TRBJ2-2; 13 bases align to TRBD2. The V segment lost 5 bases and the J segment 5 bases; nucleotides outside the gene matches: 2. The V gene's germline CDR1 is SGHTA and CDR2 FQGNSA. The CDR3 loop spans 15 amino acids. CDR3 in DNA: TGTGCCAGCAGCCTGGGACTAGCGGGAACCGGGGAGCTGTTTTTT. Amino acid sequence: CASSLGLAGTGELFF. Full variable domain (rest looked up from reference TRBV7-2 and TRBJ2-2): GAGVSQSPSNKVTEKGKDVELRCDPISGHTALYWYRQSLGQGLEFLIYFQGNSAPDKSGLPSDRFSAERTGGSVSTLTIQRTQQEDSAVYLCASSLGLAGTGELFFGEGSRLTVL.